The sequence of this T cell receptor (beta chain) was determined in a study of cytomegalovirus exposure and HLA in healthy donors. Findings and caveats of the study: For most TCR sequences rarity was the rule, although some public TCRs occurred in many donors.

Libraries were prepared by immunoSEQ multiplex PCR; TCRdb keeps only in-frame clonotypes and omits some of them. The repertoire holds approximately 150,000 clones, with roughly 86% as singletons. Germline-derived CDR1 and CDR2 are SGHNT and YENEEA. The junction had 10 bases not matched to a gene; V was cut back by 5 bases and J by 7 bases. CDR3 size: 15 residues. Regarding this clone: The antigen is unknown.

The gene calls are TRBV11-3 and TRBJ2-1, with 8 bases that match TRBD2. The receptor's source is a man aged 18 to 35 in good health and CMV-seropositive. The sequenced material came from PBMCs. The CDR3 DNA follows: TGTGCCAGCAGCCCCCGGGGGGGGCCGCCTAATGAGCAGTTCTTC. Its protein product is CASSPRGGPPNEQFF. The full variable domain, its missing parts supplied by reference TRBV11-3 and TRBJ2-1, is EAGVVQSPRYKIIEKKQPVAFWCNPISGHNTLYWYLQNLGQGPELLIRYENEEAVDDSQLPKDRFSAERLKGVDSTLKIQPAELGDSAVYLCASSPRGGPPNEQFFGPGTRLTVL.